This T cell receptor (beta chain) originates from a study of metastatic and nonmetastatic thyroid tumors (dated by TCRdb to the early 2020s). Study-level background: Repertoires were compared across peripheral blood and tumor or nodule tissue samples from malignant and benign thyroid patients. The paper's findings and limits, for the study overall: TCR beta diversity was reported as significantly higher in malignant tumors than in benign nodules, in both blood and tumor samples.

Library preparation employed PCR. Instrument on record: Illumina HiSeq 4000. The TCR beta-chain CDR3 region of each patient was profiled by high-throughput sequencing. Concerning the study's data processing: A classifier to discriminate distant-metastatic papillary thyroid cancer patients was built from CDR3 differences across clinicopathological groups. The Shannon index was used to assess repertoire diversity, and the Morisita-Horn index was used to assess tumor-blood repertoire similarity. TCRdb's own reprocessing of the public reads used fastp at Q25 and MiXCR and kept productive beta chains. In this record, the V and J calls reflect TCRdb's handling and not the investigators' own analysis. The sample profile shows about 21,000 clones; about a sixth of them were found once. The ten largest clones take up over 20% of the sample. None of the patients had been given any treatment before thyroid surgery. Using T-cell receptor beta sequencing, the researchers looked back retrospectively at clinical samples from patients, gathered between about 2011 and 2019.

This clone was recorded a few times. There is no known antigen for this receptor. No base quality information exists; no much larger clone differs at one position. The CDR1 and CDR2 encoded by the germline V gene are MNHNS and SASEGT. Measured from the cysteine to the phenylalanine, the CDR3 is 15 residues long. This entry keeps only the CDR3 DNA: 45 bases, framed from base 1. The V end loses 7 bases and the J end loses 4 bases, and a stretch of 14 bases separates them. Material: blood. The chain is made from TRBV6-1 and TRBJ2-6, with the identity of the D gene unclear. This TCR came from a male donor with papillary thyroid cancer or a benign thyroid nodule (not recorded which). Some clones in this sample may be carry-over from other donors' samples. The CDR3 protein is CASNRNAAGANVLTF. The sequenced DNA: TGTGCCAGCAACCGAAACGCGGCGGGGGCCAACGTCCTGACTTTC.